Many counts were recorded for the clone carrying this T cell receptor (beta chain). Its antigen remains unknown. Germline values: CDR1 LGHDT, CDR2 YNNKEL (reference sequence). This CDR3 has 14 amino acids. The V and J ends lost 7 bases and 0 bases respectively, with 12 bases between them. The data were taken from a study of CD8 T cells in ankylosing spondylitis. Each CDR3 protein is one row after TCRdb ran MiXCR on the 5' RACE reads. The data hold 250,000 or so distinct CDR3 sequences, with 20% to 30% observed a single time. Study outcomes and limitations: Among TCR beta sequences, a motif of several highly homologous variants appeared characteristic of ankylosing spondylitis blood. Clones tied to disease were said to be significantly enriched in matched ankylosing spondylitis synovial fluid. Disease-associated clones were CD8+ and fairly uncommon in peripheral blood.

The V call is TRBV3-1, the J call TRBJ1-1; no definite D call. Material: blood, either unsorted or a sorted T cell fraction (not recorded which). The TCR sequence derives from a male donor with ankylosing spondylitis or in good health (not recorded which). CDR3 coding DNA: TGTGCCAGCACCCGATCCGCGGTGAACACTGAAGCTTTCTTT. Translated: CASTRSAVNTEAFF.